This T cell receptor beta chain came from a study of blood T cell repertoires in COVID-19. Study as a whole: Some COVID-19 samples were acute and others convalescent; all came from the United States, Italy and Spain. The cDNA or gDNA used as material had been derived from T cells, B-cell-depleted T cells, or PBMCs.

V was clipped by 3 bases and J by 6 bases, with 14 bases between them. Germline lookup yields CDR1 KGHSH and CDR2 LQKENI. The CDR3 has 15 residues. Original analysis: The assay estimated nucleated cells by amplifying reference gene primers. Data came from immunoSEQ multiplex PCR; TCRdb stores just in-frame clones and leaves some out. V and J calls and clone size are those listed in that table; D and trimming were worked out from the DNA. The sample holds some 200,000 clones, almost 85% seen once. V gene TRBV18 combines with J gene TRBJ1-4, with D maybe TRBD1 (5 bases). The sample comprised peripheral blood. This TCR derives from a human donor with acute or convalescent COVID-19. The donor label of this sample is uncertain. CDR3 region: CASSPRGEGHEKLFF. CDR3 sequence (DNA): TGTGCCAGCTCACCCCGCGGGGAGGGACATGAAAAACTGTTTTTT.